One sample yielded the 3 T cell receptor beta chains listed below, sequenced in a study of regulatory T cells in long-lasting Graves disease. Arm-PCR of CDR3 regions and iRepertoire HTBI primers were used to build TCR beta libraries. From the multiplex PCR reads, TCRdb called clonotypes with MiXCR, one entry per CDR3 protein. The profile shows around 330,000 distinct CDR3 sequences, over 15% of them singletons. Documented time point: newly diagnosed GD, antithyroid drugs for less than 3 months. There was RNA extracted from PBMCs, and the TCR library was made from it. The sample here was peripheral blood mononuclear cells (PBMCs), taken at new diagnosis, from a patient treated with antithyroid drugs. These receptors were obtained from a female donor with Graves disease.

This clonotype was counted at least ten times. The rearrangement links TRBV20-1 to TRBJ2-5; D perhaps matches TRBD2 (5 bases). V gave up 1 base and J gave up 0 bases, with 9 bases separating them. The CDR3 covers 14 residues. Germline V gene lookup returns CDR1 DFQATT and CDR2 SNEGSKA (reference sequence). CDR3 sequence: CSARGLPNQETQYF. The CDR3 coding sequence is TGCAGTGCTAGAGGACTACCTAACCAAGAGACCCAGTACTTC.

This clonotype was found a few times. The chain has TRBV5-1 and TRBJ1-2; 8 bases agree with TRBD1. This CDR3 is built from 16 residues. V dropped 3 bases and J dropped 0; count of bases not matched to a gene: 7. Germline V gene sequence: CDR1 SGHRS, CDR2 YFSETQ. The CDR3 DNA sequence: TGCGCCAGCAGCTACGACAGGGGTGCTACTAACTATGGCTACACCTTC. Protein: CASSYDRGATNYGYTF.

There are many counts of this clonotype. This sequence joins TRBV28 and TRBJ2-3; 10 bases are a match to TRBD2. The CDR3 runs to 15 residues. V gave up 9 bases and J gave up 0 bases; unmatched junction bases: 6. Germline-derived CDR1 and CDR2 are MDHEN and SYDVKM. CDR3 DNA sequence: TGTGCCAGTAAGCGGGAGGGCTCGAGCACAGATACGCAGTATTTT. Translation: CASKREGSSTDTQYF.